A selection of T cell receptor beta chains follows, all from one sample in a study of neurological immune-mediated disorders. Using its own MiXCR run on the 5' RACE reads, TCRdb lists one record per CDR3 protein. The sample comprises 11,000 to 15,000 distinct CDR3 sequences, 13% of which are singletons, and roughly two fifths rests with the top ten. The specimen sequenced was CD8+ T cells from blood. These receptors originate from a female donor with HTLV-1-associated myelopathy (HAM/TSP). The CDR3 runs from the conserved cysteine through the conserved F or W. The D gene is left open where the match is weak. Rows give clone size only sometimes, using once, few, many, or a class for an expanded clone.

TRBV4-1	-	TRBJ2-7	-	CASSQEGTWAEQYF	TGCGCCAGCAGTCAAGAGGGAACATGGGCCGAGCAGTACTTC
TRBV5-1	-	TRBJ2-1	many	CASSVAGYNEQFF	TGCGCCAGCAGCGTCGCCGGATACAATGAGCAGTTCTTC
TRBV13	TRBD2	TRBJ2-1	few	CASSPGTSERNEQFF	TGTGCCAGCAGCCCCGGGACTAGCGAGAGGAATGAGCAGTTCTTC
TRBV20-1	-	TRBJ1-1	medium-sized	CSAFREGDTEAFF	TGCAGTGCTTTCAGGGAAGGGGACACTGAAGCTTTCTTT
TRBV3-1	-	TRBJ2-1	many	CASSQDWVGPYNEQFF	TGTGCCAGCAGCCAAGACTGGGTGGGGCCCTACAATGAGCAGTTCTTC
TRBV20-1	-	TRBJ1-6	many	CSARHSMDGWSYNSPLHF	TGCAGTGCTAGACATTCCATGGACGGCTGGTCCTATAATTCACCCCTCCACTTT
TRBV20-1	-	TRBJ2-3	many	CSARTTDTQYF	TGCAGTGCTCGGACTACAGATACGCAGTATTTT
TRBV4-3	TRBD1	TRBJ2-6	many	CASSQETGGSGANVLTF	TGCGCCAGCAGCCAAGAAACAGGGGGGTCTGGGGCCAACGTCCTGACTTTC
TRBV5-1	TRBD2	TRBJ2-1	many	CASSSSGSVYNEQFF	TGCGCCAGCAGCTCTAGCGGGAGCGTCTACAATGAGCAGTTCTTC
TRBV6-1	-	TRBJ2-5	few	CASSRVPQETQYF	TGTGCCAGCAGCAGGGTCCCCCAAGAGACCCAGTACTTC
TRBV29-1	TRBD2	TRBJ2-1	once	CSVEVGGCSGSSRHNEQFF	TGCAGCGTTGAGGTGGGGGGGTGTAGCGGGAGCTCACGACACAATGAGCAGTTCTTC
TRBV3-1	TRBD1	TRBJ1-1	-	CASSHDRGVAEAFF	TGTGCCAGCAGCCATGACAGGGGAGTCGCTGAAGCTTTCTTT
TRBV28	TRBD1	TRBJ2-2	many	CASSFALDRVIGELFF	TGTGCCAGCAGTTTCGCGTTGGACAGGGTAATCGGGGAGCTGTTTTTT
TRBV27	-	TRBJ1-1	many	CASSLEQPNTEAFF	TGTGCCAGCAGTTTAGAACAGCCTAACACTGAAGCTTTCTTT
TRBV4-1	-	TRBJ1-3	many	CASSRSTSSGNTIYF	TGCGCCAGCAGCCGCAGCACAAGCTCTGGAAACACCATATATTTT
TRBV2	-	TRBJ2-2	many	CASSDSPGELFF	TGTGCCAGCAGTGACAGTCCTGGGGAGCTGTTTTTT
TRBV29-1	TRBD2	TRBJ2-2	many	CSVKISGGDTGELFF	TGCAGCGTTAAGATTAGCGGGGGGGACACCGGGGAGCTGTTTTTT
TRBV7-8	TRBD2	TRBJ2-7	many	CASSSARLAGSLGHEQYF	TGTGCCAGCAGCTCAGCCAGGCTAGCGGGATCCTTAGGGCACGAGCAGTACTTC
TRBV27	TRBD2	TRBJ2-2	many	CASRAGGLFTGELFF	TGTGCCAGCAGGGCGGGAGGGCTGTTCACCGGGGAGCTGTTTTTT
TRBV7-9	-	TRBJ2-3	many	CASSLGWGAPDTQYF	TGTGCCAGCAGCTTAGGCTGGGGGGCCCCAGATACGCAGTATTTT
TRBV5-1	-	TRBJ2-7	many	CASSLAPGDSYEQYF	TGCGCCAGCAGCTTGGCCCCCGGGGACTCCTACGAGCAGTACTTC
TRBV7-3	-	TRBJ2-6	many	CASSAPQGLGANVLTF	TGTGCCAGCAGCGCGCCACAGGGTCTGGGGGCCAACGTCCTGACTTTC
TRBV12-3/TRBV12-4	-	TRBJ2-3	many	CASTPAPMTQYF	TGTGCCAGCACCCCGGCGCCGATGACGCAGTATTTT
TRBV9	TRBD2	TRBJ2-3	few	CASSSGLAVFTDTQYF	TGTGCCAGCAGCTCGGGACTAGCGGTTTTCACAGATACGCAGTATTTT
TRBV4-1	TRBD1	TRBJ1-2	many	CASSQEMAGGLLYGYTF	TGCGCCAGCAGCCAAGAGATGGCAGGGGGGCTCCTCTATGGCTACACCTTC
TRBV7-9	-	TRBJ2-1	many	CASSWDIPEQFF	TGTGCCAGCAGCTGGGACATCCCTGAGCAGTTCTTC
TRBV5-1	-	TRBJ1-1	many	CASSLGIDTEAFF	TGCGCCAGCAGCTTGGGCATAGACACTGAAGCTTTCTTT
TRBV14	TRBD2	TRBJ2-3	-	CASSQTSGSPDTQYF	TGTGCCAGCAGCCAAACTAGCGGGAGCCCGGATACGCAGTATTTT